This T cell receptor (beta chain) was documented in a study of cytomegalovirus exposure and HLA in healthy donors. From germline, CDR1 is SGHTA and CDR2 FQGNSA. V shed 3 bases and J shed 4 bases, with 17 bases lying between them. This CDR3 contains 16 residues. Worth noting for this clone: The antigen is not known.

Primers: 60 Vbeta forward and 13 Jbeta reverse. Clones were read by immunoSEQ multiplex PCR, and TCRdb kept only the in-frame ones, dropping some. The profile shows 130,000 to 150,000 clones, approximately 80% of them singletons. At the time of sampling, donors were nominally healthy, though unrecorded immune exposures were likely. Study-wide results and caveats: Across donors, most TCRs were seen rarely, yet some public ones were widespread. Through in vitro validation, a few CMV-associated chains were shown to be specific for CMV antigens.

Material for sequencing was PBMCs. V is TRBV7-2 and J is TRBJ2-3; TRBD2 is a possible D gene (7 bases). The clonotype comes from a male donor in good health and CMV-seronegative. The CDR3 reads CASSFLSGGRADTQYF. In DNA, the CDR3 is TGTGCCAGCAGCTTTCTGTCGGGGGGCCGCGCAGATACGCAGTATTTT.